Listed here is a single T cell receptor (beta chain). TCRdb's copy holds only in-frame clones and misses some; the assay was immunoSEQ multiplex PCR. The profile shows about 300,000 clones, under 90% of them singletons. These data belong to a study of blood T cell repertoires in COVID-19. The V gene's germline CDR1 is MDHEN and CDR2 SYDVKM. V was cut by 8 bases and J by 5 bases, with 16 bases left in between. This CDR3 region has 15 residues. The receptor's source is a man aged 30 to 39 who had recovered from COVID-19. Sequenced sample: PBMCs or T cells enriched from blood (not recorded which). The chain recombines TRBV28 with TRBJ1-6; D not certain. The CDR3 region is CASLGGSTDNSPLHF. CDR3 DNA sequence: TGTGCCAGCCTCGGCGGGTCGACGGATAATTCACCCCTCCACTTT.